This section outlines one TCR beta chain sequence together with its context. The sample belongs to a study of blood T cell repertoires in COVID-19. In the study overall: The United States, Italy and Spain provided the acute and convalescent COVID-19 samples.

The assay was immunoSEQ multiplex PCR, and TCRdb's table has in-frame clones only and misses some. The sample lists some 300,000 clones, 75% to 90% occurring once. While infection was still active, Seattle patients were enrolled and then followed longitudinally. The clonotype was recovered from a woman in her 70s with COVID-19, enrolled during active disease. The specimen sequenced was peripheral blood.

The CDR3 bases are TGCGCCAGCAGCCAACAAGCGGGCGCCTACGAGCAGTACTTC. The encoded protein is CASSQQAGAYEQYF. The chain has TRBV4-1 and TRBJ2-7; maybe TRBD2 (6 bases). The CDR3 has 14 residues. Germline V lookup: CDR1 MGHRA, CDR2 YSYEKL. Trimming removed 2 bases at V and 2 bases at J, with 10 bases between.